The 7 T cell receptor beta chains below were found in one sample sequenced in a study of a mutant IDH1 vaccine in newly diagnosed glioma. Their specific antigens are unknown. Sample time point: week 35, safety follow-up. Alongside topical imiquimod, each dose of vaccine comprised 300 ug of mutant IDH1 20-mer peptide. Repertoires were generated with immunoSEQ multiplex PCR, while TCRdb's copy carries only in-frame clones and drops some. There are about 68,000 clones in the sample; approximately 88% occur only once, and around 12% lies in the top ten. Sequencing was performed on PBMCs, taken from a glioma patient whose treatment included an IDH1 peptide vaccine. These receptors originate from a man younger than 30 with glioma.

This chain links TRBV5-1 with TRBJ1-1; a possible D gene is TRBD1 (6 bases). Germline loops: CDR1 SGHRS, CDR2 YFSETQ. Trimming left V 0 bases short and J 7 bases short, with 13 bases between. The CDR3 length is 14 residues. In DNA, the CDR3 is TGCGCCAGCAGCTTGGCCGGGGAGACAGGTGAAGCTTTCTTT. It translates to CASSLAGETGEAFF.

The CDR3: CASSSGGARGANVLTF. The CDR3 DNA is TGTGCCAGCAGCTCCGGGGGGGCGAGGGGGGCCAACGTCCTGACTTTC. The chain carries TRBV7-2 and TRBJ2-6, with 8 bases aligning to TRBD2. V was pared by 4 bases and J by 4 bases, with 6 bases of the junction left unmatched. The CDR3 spans 16 residues. Per germline, CDR1 SGHTA and CDR2 FQGNSA.

The J gene is TRBJ2-7, the V gene TRBV5-4, with 7 bases fitting TRBD2. The V segment lost 0 bases and the J segment 3 bases; nucleotides outside the gene matches: 18. Germline V gene sequence: CDR1 SGHNT, CDR2 YYREEE (reference sequence). CDR3 size: 19 residues. Here the CDR3 DNA reads TGTGCCAGCAGCTTGGATGGCGTAATAGGGGCGGGAGTAGACTACGAGCAGTACTTC. It specifies CASSLDGVIGAGVDYEQYF.

V gene TRBV27 combines with J gene TRBJ1-5, with a tentative D call TRBD1 (6 bases). The germline V gene encodes CDR1 MNHEY and CDR2 SMNVEV (reference sequence). This CDR3 spans 15 amino acids. V was cut by 3 bases and J by 0 bases, with 9 bases left in between. Here the CDR3 DNA reads TGTGCCAGCAGTTTTTCAGGGGCTAGCAATCAGCCCCAGCATTTT. Translation gives CASSFSGASNQPQHF.

The chain links TRBV30 to TRBJ2-7; possible D gene TRBD1, 6 bases. CDR3 length: 14 amino acids. Trimming cost V 3 bases and J 4 bases, with 16 bases left between them. The germline V gene has CDR1 GTSNPN and CDR2 SVGIG (reference sequence). CDR3: CAWRGAAMGYEQYF. In nucleotides, the CDR3 is TGTGCCTGGAGGGGGGCCGCAATGGGGTACGAGCAGTACTTC. The entire variable domain, with the rest obtained from reference TRBV30 and TRBJ2-7, is as follows: SQTIHQWPATLVQPVGSPLSLECTVEGTSNPNLYWYRQAAGRGLQLLFYSVGIGQISSEVPQNLSASRPQDRQFILSSKKLLLSDSGFYLCAWRGAAMGYEQYFGPGTRLTVT.

The chain links TRBV6-1 to TRBJ2-5, with 12 nucleotides matching TRBD2. The J segment lost 10 bases and the V segment lost 2 bases, leaving 5 bases of the junction unmatched. CDR3 size: 14 residues. Germline values: CDR1 MNHNS, CDR2 SASEGT. CDR3 sequence reads: CASSESLAGGNQYF. CDR3 nucleotide sequence: TGTGCCAGCAGTGAATCACTAGCGGGAGGTAACCAGTACTTC.

V is TRBV5-1 and J is TRBJ2-2, with D perhaps assigned TRBD1 or TRBD2 (6 bases each). CDR1 is SGHRS, CDR2 YFSETQ, per germline. CDR3 length equals 16 residues. V was shortened by 1 base and J by 3 bases, with 13 bases between the two germline ends. The CDR3, as DNA: TGCGCCAGCAGCTTGAACGGGGGCGGATACACCGGGGAGCTGTTTTTT. As protein: CASSLNGGGYTGELFF.